The 22 T cell receptor beta chains below come from one sample, sequenced in a study of cytomegalovirus exposure and HLA in healthy donors. The PCR contained 60 Vbeta and 13 Jbeta primers. Method: immunoSEQ multiplex PCR; TCRdb's copy keeps in-frame clones and lacks some. The sample lists roughly 150,000 clones; 60% to 85% were seen once. Material: PBMCs. These TCRs come from a man aged 25-45 years in good health and CMV-seronegative.

The chain carries TRBV7-9 and TRBJ1-1, with D possibly TRBD1 on 6 matching bases. Germline V gene sequence: CDR1 SEHNR, CDR2 FQNEAQ (reference sequence). The CDR3 covers 18 residues. V was cut by 2 bases and J by 4 bases, with 23 bases left in between. CDR3 amino acids: CASSLLQIAGGQGTEAFF. The CDR3 nucleotides are TGTGCCAGCAGCTTATTACAGATCGCCGGGGGGCAGGGCACTGAAGCTTTCTTT.

This rearrangement joins TRBV18 to TRBJ1-2, with D possibly TRBD1 on 6 matching bases. The CDR3 loop spans 12 amino acids. V shed 6 bases and J shed 8 bases, with 13 bases lying between them. CDR1 is KGHSH and CDR2 is LQKENI in the germline V gene. The CDR3 nucleotides are TGTGCCAGCTCCGAACAGGGAAGGGGCTACACCTTC. The encoded protein is CASSEQGRGYTF. The full variable domain, with the rest looked up from reference TRBV18 and TRBJ1-2, is NAGVMQNPRHLVRRRGQEARLRCSPMKGHSHVYWYRQLPEEGLKFMVYLQKENIIDESGMPKERFSAEFPKEGPSILRIQQVVRGDSAAYFCASSEQGRGYTFGSGTRLTVV.

The genes are TRBV5-1 and TRBJ1-3; 10 bases fit TRBD1. The germline V gene has CDR1 SGHRS and CDR2 YFSETQ. Trimming removed 4 bases from V and 3 bases from J; junction bases left unmatched: 4. The CDR3 totals 15 residues. CDR3 residues: CASSADRGLGNTIYF. In nucleotides, the CDR3 is TGCGCCAGCAGCGCTGACAGGGGGCTTGGAAACACCATATATTTT.

The chain combines TRBV18 with TRBJ1-1, with 9 bases lining up with TRBD1. V shed 0 bases and J 0 bases; nucleotides not matched to a gene: 5. The CDR3 covers 17 residues. CDR1 and CDR2 (germline): KGHSH, LQKENI. CDR3 in DNA: TGTGCCAGCTCACCACCGGGGACAGGGTCCATGAACACTGAAGCTTTCTTT. This translates into CASSPPGTGSMNTEAFF.

The chain carries TRBV19 and TRBJ2-1, with 8 bases identical to TRBD2. There are 16 residues in the CDR3. Unmatched junction bases numbered 7, after V lost 5 bases and J lost 1 base. Per the germline V gene, CDR1 is LNHDA and CDR2 is SQIVND (reference sequence). CDR3 DNA: TGTGCCAGTAGTCCCCGGGGGGGCAATTCCTACAATGAGCAGTTCTTC. Translating gives CASSPRGGNSYNEQFF.

CDR3 nucleotide sequence: TGTGCCAGCAGCTTGGACCGCGGGACAGGGTACGGCTACACCTTC. Translated: CASSLDRGTGYGYTF. The chain uses TRBV11-2 and TRBJ1-2, with 9 nucleotides matching TRBD1. CDR1 SGHAT and CDR2 FQNNGV come from the germline V gene. V was pared by 3 bases and J by 8 bases, with 10 bases of the junction left unmatched. The CDR3 is 15 amino acids.

This clone occurred once. The V call is TRBV28, the J call TRBJ1-4; TRBD1 aligns across 9 bases. V lost 1 base and J lost 5; bases outside the gene matches: 5. CDR1 MDHEN and CDR2 SYDVKM come from the germline V gene. The CDR3 spans 16 residues. DNA for the CDR3: TGTGCCAGCAGTTTATTCGGGACAGGGCAAAATGAAAAACTGTTTTTT. Translating gives CASSLFGTGQNEKLFF. The whole variable domain, filled in from reference TRBV28 and TRBJ1-4, reads DVKVTQSSRYLVKRTGEKVFLECVQDMDHENMFWYRQDPGLGLRLIYFSYDVKMKEKGDIPEGYSVSREKKERFSLILESASTNQTSMYLCASSLFGTGQNEKLFFGSGTQLSVL.

This chain connects TRBV2 to TRBJ2-7, with 8 bases that match TRBD1. V lost 6 bases and J lost 9; bases outside the gene matches: 13. Germline V CDR1 and CDR2: SNHLY, FYNNEI. The CDR3 totals 14 residues. The CDR3 loop reads CASRDRDPLGRQYF. The CDR3 DNA follows: TGTGCCAGCAGGGACAGGGACCCGTTGGGGAGGCAGTACTTC.

This clone was seen a handful of times. The chain has TRBV9 and TRBJ2-6, with 7 bases aligning to TRBD2. The CDR3 is 15 amino acids. J lost 3 bases, V lost 2 bases, and 2 bases had no gene match. Germline assignment: CDR1 SGDLS and CDR2 YYNGEE. CDR3 loop: CASSVGGGGANVLTF. DNA of the CDR3: TGTGCCAGCAGCGTGGGGGGGGGTGGGGCCAACGTCCTGACTTTC.

This chain links TRBV30 with TRBJ1-1; 7 bases align to TRBD1. The germline CDR1 and CDR2 sequences are GTSNPN and SVGIG (reference sequence). CDR3 size: 11 residues. The ends lost 5 bases at V and 11 bases at J; junction bases unmatched: 8. CDR3 in amino acids: CAWGGQKEAFF. CDR3 sequence (DNA): TGTGCCTGGGGGGGACAGAAGGAGGCTTTCTTT.

The chain carries TRBV5-6 and TRBJ1-2; D unresolved. This CDR3 region has 13 residues. Per germline, CDR1 SGHDT and CDR2 YYEEEE. Trimming left V 2 bases short and J 7 bases short, with 12 bases between. CDR3 sequence: CASSFGGSSGYTF. In nucleotides, the CDR3 is TGTGCCAGCAGCTTCGGCGGTTCGAGTGGCTACACCTTC.

This sequence joins TRBV28 and TRBJ1-1; D uncertain. The CDR3 covers 14 residues. V lost 2 bases and J 7 bases, leaving 14 bases between the germline ends. CDR1 and CDR2 (germline): MDHEN, SYDVKM. CDR3 residues: CASSLLLGHFEAFF. For the CDR3, the DNA is TGTGCCAGCAGTTTACTCCTGGGCCACTTTGAAGCTTTCTTT.

The table lists this clone with a few counts. V and J are TRBV28 and TRBJ2-5, with 7 bases that match TRBD1. The CDR3 is 13 amino acids. V lost 6 bases, J lost 6 bases, and 7 bases stayed unmatched. CDR1 is MDHEN, CDR2 SYDVKM, per germline. CDR3: CASRGTVKQTQYF. The CDR3, as DNA: TGTGCCAGCAGGGGGACAGTCAAGCAGACCCAGTACTTC. The full variable domain, in which reference TRBV28 and TRBJ2-5 provide the parts outside the CDR3, is DVKVTQSSRYLVKRTGEKVFLECVQDMDHENMFWYRQDPGLGLRLIYFSYDVKMKEKGDIPEGYSVSREKKERFSLILESASTNQTSMYLCASRGTVKQTQYFGPGTRLLVL.

This chain joins TRBV27 and TRBJ1-2; 7 positions agree with TRBD1. Trimming took 6 bases from V and 5 from J; bases not matched to a gene: 12. CDR3 size: 15 residues. The germline CDR1 and CDR2 sequences are MNHEY and SMNVEV (reference sequence). The CDR3 protein is CASRVDRTGVYGYTF. The DNA for the CDR3 is TGTGCCAGCAGGGTGGACAGGACGGGTGTGTATGGCTACACCTTC.

The chain employs TRBV4-2 and TRBJ2-6; TRBD1 matches 10 bases. CDR1 and CDR2 from the germline V gene are LGHNA and YNFKEQ. There are 18 residues in the CDR3. The trim removed 1 base at V and 0 bases at J, leaving 3 bases unmatched. DNA for the CDR3: TGTGCCAGCAGCCAAGTAAGGACAGGGGGCTCTGGGGCCAACGTCCTGACTTTC. Its translation is CASSQVRTGGSGANVLTF.

V gene TRBV6-5 combines with J gene TRBJ1-2, with 10 bases lining up with TRBD1. In germline, CDR1 is MNHEY, CDR2 SVGAGI. The CDR3 spans 13 residues. With 7 bases clipped from V and 8 bases from J, the junction kept 7 bases outside the gene matches. The CDR3 is CASTPGTGEGYTF. CDR3 coding DNA: TGTGCCAGCACCCCCGGGACAGGGGAAGGCTACACCTTC.

CDR3 amino acids: CATRGLSSYNEQFF. In nucleotides, the CDR3 is TGTGCCACCCGGGGGTTGAGCTCCTACAATGAGCAGTTCTTC. This rearrangement joins TRBV5-5 to TRBJ2-1, with a weak D call TRBD2 (6 bases). Per the germline V gene, CDR1 is SGHKS and CDR2 is YYEKEE (reference sequence). The CDR3 totals 14 residues. Trimming took 9 bases from V and 0 from J, leaving 13 bases between them.

The chain couples TRBV9 to TRBJ2-7; TRBD1 agrees at 9 bases. Germline CDR1 is SGDLS and CDR2 is YYNGEE. The junction had 7 bases not matched to a gene; V was cut back by 4 bases and J by 2 bases. The CDR3 spans 15 residues. The CDR3 DNA reads as TGTGCCAGCAGCCCCTACGACAGGGGGGCCTACGAGCAGTACTTC. It is translated as CASSPYDRGAYEQYF.

The chain links TRBV19 to TRBJ1-1, with D hard to call. Germline CDR1 LNHDA, CDR2 SQIVND (reference sequence). V was pared by 4 bases and J by 0 bases, with 9 bases between. CDR3 length equals 14 residues. The CDR3: CASSSEALNTEAFF. The CDR3, as DNA: TGTGCCAGTAGTAGCGAAGCCCTGAACACTGAAGCTTTCTTT.

This clone was seen more than once but under ten times. The chain carries TRBV5-1 and TRBJ1-2; 8 bases line up with TRBD1. The CDR3 consists of 15 residues. Per the germline V gene, CDR1 is SGHRS and CDR2 is YFSETQ. V gave up 0 bases and J gave up 2 bases; unmatched junction bases: 3. The DNA of the CDR3 is TGCGCCAGCAGCTTGGGGACAGGGATGAACTATGGCTACACCTTC. Its translation is CASSLGTGMNYGYTF.

The chain is built from TRBV6-5 and TRBJ1-2; 7 bases agree with TRBD1. V lost 6 bases, J lost 1 base, and 8 bases stayed unmatched. Germline values: CDR1 MNHEY, CDR2 SVGAGI. There are 15 residues in the CDR3. The CDR3 DNA follows: TGTGCCAGCAGGAGGGACAGAAGTTTTAACTATGGCTACACCTTC. Translation: CASRRDRSFNYGYTF.

This chain joins TRBV4-1 and TRBJ2-5; 11 bases match TRBD2. The end of the DNA fits TRBJ2-7 better, so the J call may be wrong. The germline gives CDR1 MGHRA, CDR2 YSYEKL. CDR3 length: 15 residues. The CDR3 is CASSQGVAGGYEQYF. The DNA of the CDR3 is TGCGCCAGCAGCCAAGGTGTAGCGGGGGGGTACGAGCAGTACTTC.